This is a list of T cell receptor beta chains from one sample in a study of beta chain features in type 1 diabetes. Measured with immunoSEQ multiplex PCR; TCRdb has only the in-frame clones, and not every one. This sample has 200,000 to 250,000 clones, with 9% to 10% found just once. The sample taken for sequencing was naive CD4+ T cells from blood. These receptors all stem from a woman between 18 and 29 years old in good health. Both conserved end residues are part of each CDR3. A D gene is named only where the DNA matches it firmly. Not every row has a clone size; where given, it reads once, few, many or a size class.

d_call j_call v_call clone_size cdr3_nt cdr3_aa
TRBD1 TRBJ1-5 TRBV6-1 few TGTGCCAGCCTAGACAGGGGGCTCCAGCCCCAGCATTTT CASLDRGLQPQHF
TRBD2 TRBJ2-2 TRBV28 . TGTGCCAGCAGAACGACTAGCGGGAGTTACACCGGGGAGCTGTTTTTT CASRTTSGSYTGELFF
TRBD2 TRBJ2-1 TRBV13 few TGTGCCAGCAGCTTAGTATTCGGGGGGTTTGGCTCCTACAATGAGCAGTTCTTC CASSLVFGGFGSYNEQFF
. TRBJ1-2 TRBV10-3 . TGTGCCATCAGTGACAGGGTGGGTGTTGGCTACACCTTC CAISDRVGVGYTF
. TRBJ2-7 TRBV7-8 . TGTGCCAGCAGCCCCAGGGCCGGGGGAAGCTCCTACGAGCAGTACTTC CASSPRAGGSSYEQYF
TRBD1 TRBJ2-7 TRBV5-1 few TGCGCCAGCAGCCAGGGGGACATCTACTCCTACGAGCAGTACTTC CASSQGDIYSYEQYF
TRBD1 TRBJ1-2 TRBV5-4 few TGTGCCAGCAGTTTGGGACAGCCAAACTATGGCTACACCTTC CASSLGQPNYGYTF
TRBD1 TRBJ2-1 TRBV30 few TGTGCCTGGAGTTCTGACAGGGGTATTTACAATGAGCAGTTCTTC CAWSSDRGIYNEQFF
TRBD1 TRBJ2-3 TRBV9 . TGTGCCAGCAGCGCCCGAGGGGGCCGCACAGATACGCAGTATTTT CASSARGGRTDTQYF
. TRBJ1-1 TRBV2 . TGTGCCGGGAGGGCAGGGAGCACTGAAGCTTTCTTT CAGRAGSTEAFF
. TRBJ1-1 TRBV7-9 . TGTGCCAGCAGCTTAGGGGGGCTCGGCACTGAAGCTTTCTTT CASSLGGLGTEAFF
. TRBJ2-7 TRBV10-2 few TGCGCCAGCTGTCAATTCTACGAGCAGTACTTC CASCQFYEQYF
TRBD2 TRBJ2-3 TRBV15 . TGTGCCACCAGCAGAGATATGACTAGCGGGAGGGCCGAGGCAGATACGCAGTATTTT CATSRDMTSGRAEADTQYF
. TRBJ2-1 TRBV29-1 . TGCAGCTCAGGGAGGTCCTACAATGAGCAGTTCTTC CSSGRSYNEQFF
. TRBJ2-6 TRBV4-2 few TGTGCCAGCAGCCAAGACATTTTTCGACAGGTCTTCTCTGGGGCCAACGTCCTGACTTTC CASSQDIFRQVFSGANVLTF
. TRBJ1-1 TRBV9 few TGTGCCAGCAGCGTAGCCCTCCTGGGAGGGGACACTGAAGCTTTCTTT CASSVALLGGDTEAFF
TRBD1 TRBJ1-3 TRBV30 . TGTGCCTGGAGTGGGACAGGGGGAGGAAACACCATATATTTT CAWSGTGGGNTIYF
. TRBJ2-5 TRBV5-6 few TGTGCCAGCAGCTTGTACGGGACTTCGCAAGAGACCCAGTACTTC CASSLYGTSQETQYF
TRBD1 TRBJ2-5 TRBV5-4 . TGTGCCAGCAGCTGGGGGACAGTTAGAACCCAGTACTTC CASSWGTVRTQYF
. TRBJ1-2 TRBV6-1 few TGTGCCAGCAGTGAACTAGATAACTATGGCTACACCTTC CASSELDNYGYTF
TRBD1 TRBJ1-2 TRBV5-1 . TGCGCCAGCAGCTTGGAGCCGGCAGGGGGTGGCTACACCTTC CASSLEPAGGGYTF
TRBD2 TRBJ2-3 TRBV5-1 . TGCGCCAGCAGCTTCGGGGGGGCAACAGATACGCAGTATTTT CASSFGGATDTQYF
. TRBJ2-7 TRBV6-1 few TGTGCCAGCAGTGGACAGGTGTGGGAGCAGTACTTC CASSGQVWEQYF
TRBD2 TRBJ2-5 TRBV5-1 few TGCGCCAGCAGCTTTGATCTATCGTCTACTAGCGGAGCTAAAGAGACCCAGTACTTC CASSFDLSSTSGAKETQYF
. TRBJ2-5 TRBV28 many TGTGCCAGCAGTTTCCCAGGGCTCGAGACCCAGTACTTC CASSFPGLETQYF
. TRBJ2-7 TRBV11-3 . TGTGCCAGCAGCTTAGGGCGGTGGTTTGTCCCCCCCTACGAGCAGTACTTC CASSLGRWFVPPYEQYF
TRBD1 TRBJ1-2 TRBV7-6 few TGTGCCAGCAGCGCCTCGGACAGGGGACATGGCTACACCTTC CASSASDRGHGYTF
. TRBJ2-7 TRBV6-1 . TGTGCCAGCAGTGGGGCCAACGAGCAGTACTTC CASSGANEQYF
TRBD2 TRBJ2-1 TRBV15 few TGTGCCACCAGCGCCCCGGGTAGCGGGAGTCATGAGCAGTTCTTC CATSAPGSGSHEQFF
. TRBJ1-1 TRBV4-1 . TGCGCCAGCAGCCAAGATCAGGACAGCATGAACACTGAAGCTTTCTTT CASSQDQDSMNTEAFF
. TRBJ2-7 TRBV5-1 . TGCGCCAGCAGCTTGGCAGGGGACGCCTACGAGCAGTACTTC CASSLAGDAYEQYF
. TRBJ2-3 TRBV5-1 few TGCGCCAGCAGAGGCCAGGTTGGTTTGGATACGCAGTATTTT CASRGQVGLDTQYF
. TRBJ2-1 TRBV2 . TGTGCCAGCAGCCCCCTGAGGGAGCAGTTCTTC CASSPLREQFF
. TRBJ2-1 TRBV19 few TGTGCCAGTAGTTTTTCACTAGGCAATGAGCAGTTCTTC CASSFSLGNEQFF
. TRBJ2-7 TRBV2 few TGTGCCAGCAGTGCCAGGGAAGGCTACGAGCAGTACTTC CASSAREGYEQYF
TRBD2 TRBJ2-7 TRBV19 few TGTGCCAGTAGTGCCGGGACTAGCGGAGTCTACGAGCAGTACTTC CASSAGTSGVYEQYF
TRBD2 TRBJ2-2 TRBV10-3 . TGTGCCATCACCAGACTAGCGGGGGTATCCGGGGAGCTGTTTTTT CAITRLAGVSGELFF
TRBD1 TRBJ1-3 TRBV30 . TGTGCCTGGAGCAGGGACAGTTTGGCTGGAAACACCATATATTTT CAWSRDSLAGNTIYF
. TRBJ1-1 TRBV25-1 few TGTGCCAGCAGTGAGATACAGGGCGGGGGCACTGAAGCTTTCTTT CASSEIQGGGTEAFF
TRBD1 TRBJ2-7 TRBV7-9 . TGTGCCAGCAGCACCGGGACAGACTACGAGCAGTACTTC CASSTGTDYEQYF
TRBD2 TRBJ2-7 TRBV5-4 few TGTGCCAGCAGCTTCTCCAGCGGGAGAGGTACCCACGAGCAGTACTTC CASSFSSGRGTHEQYF
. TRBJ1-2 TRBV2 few TGTGCCGCGACTAAGGCCGGGAGAGGCCGATTCTATGGCTACACCTTC CAATKAGRGRFYGYTF
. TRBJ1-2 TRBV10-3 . TGTGCCATCAGTCGAGACGGGAACTATGGCTACACCTTC CAISRDGNYGYTF
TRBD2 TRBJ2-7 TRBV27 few TGTGCCAGCAGTTTGGGCCTAGCGGGGGTCTACGAGCAGTACTTC CASSLGLAGVYEQYF
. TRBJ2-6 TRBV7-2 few TGTGCCAGCAGCTTAGGGTTTCGAGGGGGGGGGCTAGGAGCCAACGTCCTGACTTTC CASSLGFRGGGLGANVLTF
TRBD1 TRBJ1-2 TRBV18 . TGTGCCAGCTCACCTCAGACAGGGGTGAGTGGCTATGGCTACACCTTC CASSPQTGVSGYGYTF
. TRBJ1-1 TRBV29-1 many TGCAGCGTTGTACAGGGAAACACTGAAGCTTTCTTT CSVVQGNTEAFF
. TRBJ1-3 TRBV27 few TGTGCCAGCAGTTTATCCGACAGGACTGGAAACACCATATATTTT CASSLSDRTGNTIYF